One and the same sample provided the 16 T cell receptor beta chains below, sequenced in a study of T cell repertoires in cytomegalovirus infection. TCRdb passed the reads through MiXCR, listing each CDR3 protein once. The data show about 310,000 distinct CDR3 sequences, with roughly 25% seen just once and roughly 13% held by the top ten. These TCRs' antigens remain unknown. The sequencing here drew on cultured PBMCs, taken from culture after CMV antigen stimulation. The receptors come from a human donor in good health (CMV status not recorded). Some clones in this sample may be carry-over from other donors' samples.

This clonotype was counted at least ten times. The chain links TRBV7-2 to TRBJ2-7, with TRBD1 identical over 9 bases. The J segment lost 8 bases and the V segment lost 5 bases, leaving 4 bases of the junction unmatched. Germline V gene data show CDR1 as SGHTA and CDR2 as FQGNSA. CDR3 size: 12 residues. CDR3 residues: CASSPDRGKQYF. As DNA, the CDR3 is TGTGCCAGCAGCCCGGACAGGGGAAAGCAGTACTTC.

In DNA, the CDR3 is TGTGCCAGCAGCTTGGACCCCGGGACAGGCTATGGCTACACCTTC. Translated, it gives CASSLDPGTGYGYTF. This chain links TRBV5-6 with TRBJ1-2; 8 bases map to TRBD1. Germline CDR1 is SGHDT and CDR2 is YYEEEE. The V segment lost 0 bases and the J segment 4 bases; nucleotides outside the gene matches: 5. This CDR3 has 15 amino acids.

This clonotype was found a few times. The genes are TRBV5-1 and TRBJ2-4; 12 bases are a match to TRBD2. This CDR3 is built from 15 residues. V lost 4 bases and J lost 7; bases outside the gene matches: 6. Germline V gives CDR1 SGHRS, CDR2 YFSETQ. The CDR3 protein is CASSQMTSGGNIQYF. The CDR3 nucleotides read TGCGCCAGCAGCCAGATGACTAGCGGGGGTAACATTCAGTACTTC.

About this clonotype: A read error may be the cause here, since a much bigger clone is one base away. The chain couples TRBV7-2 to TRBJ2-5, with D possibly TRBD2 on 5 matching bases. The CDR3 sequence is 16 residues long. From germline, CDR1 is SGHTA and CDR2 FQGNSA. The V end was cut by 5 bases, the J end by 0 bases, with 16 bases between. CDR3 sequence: CASSRIGVIDQETQYF. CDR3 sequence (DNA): TGTGCCAGCAGCCGTATCGGGGTCATAGACCAAGAGACCCAGTACTTC.

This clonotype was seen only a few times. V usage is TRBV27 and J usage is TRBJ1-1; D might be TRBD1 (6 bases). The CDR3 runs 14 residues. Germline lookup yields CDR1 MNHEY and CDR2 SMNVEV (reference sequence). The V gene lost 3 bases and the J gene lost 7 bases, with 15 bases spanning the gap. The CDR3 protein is CASSLTGADSEAFF. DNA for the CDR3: TGTGCCAGCAGTTTGACGGGGGCCGATAGTGAAGCTTTCTTT.

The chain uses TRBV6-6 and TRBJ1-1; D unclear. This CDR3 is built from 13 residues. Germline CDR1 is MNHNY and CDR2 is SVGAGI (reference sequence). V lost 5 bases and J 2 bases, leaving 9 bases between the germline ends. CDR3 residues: CASSRRGNTEAFF. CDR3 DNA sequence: TGTGCCAGCAGTCGACGGGGAAACACTGAAGCTTTCTTT.

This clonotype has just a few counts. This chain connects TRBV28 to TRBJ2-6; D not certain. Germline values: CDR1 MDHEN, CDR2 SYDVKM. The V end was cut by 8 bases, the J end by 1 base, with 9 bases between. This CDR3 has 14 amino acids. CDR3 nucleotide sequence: TGTGCCAGCGTAGCCGGTTCTGGGGCCAACGTCCTGACTTTC. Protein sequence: CASVAGSGANVLTF.

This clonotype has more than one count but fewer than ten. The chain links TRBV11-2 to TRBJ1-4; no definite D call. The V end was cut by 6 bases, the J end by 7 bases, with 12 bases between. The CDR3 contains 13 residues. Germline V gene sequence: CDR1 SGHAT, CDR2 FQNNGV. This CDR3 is CASSYPAGEKLFF. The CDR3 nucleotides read TGTGCCAGCAGTTATCCGGCGGGTGAAAAACTGTTTTTT.

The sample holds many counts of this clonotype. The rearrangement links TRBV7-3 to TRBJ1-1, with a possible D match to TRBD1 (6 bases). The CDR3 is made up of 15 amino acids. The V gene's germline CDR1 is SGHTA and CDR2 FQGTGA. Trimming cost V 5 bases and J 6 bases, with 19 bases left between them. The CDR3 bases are TGTGCCAGCAGCCGTGGGACAAGTTCTGGAGCTGAAGCTTTCTTT. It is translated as CASSRGTSSGAEAFF.

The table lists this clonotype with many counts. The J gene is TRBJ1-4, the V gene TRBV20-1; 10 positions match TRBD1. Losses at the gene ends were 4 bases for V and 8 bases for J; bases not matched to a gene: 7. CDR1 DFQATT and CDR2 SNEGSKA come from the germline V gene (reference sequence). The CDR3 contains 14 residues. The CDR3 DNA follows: TGCAGTGCTACTAACCTGGGACAGGGGGAAAAACTGTTTTTT. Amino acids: CSATNLGQGEKLFF.

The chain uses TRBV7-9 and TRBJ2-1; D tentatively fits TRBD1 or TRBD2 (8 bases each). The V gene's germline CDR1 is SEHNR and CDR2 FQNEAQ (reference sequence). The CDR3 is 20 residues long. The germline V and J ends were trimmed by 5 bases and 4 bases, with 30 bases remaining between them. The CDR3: CASSRGQGPSGLAGYNEQFF. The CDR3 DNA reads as TGTGCCAGCAGCAGAGGACAGGGACCCAGCGGGCTAGCGGGTTACAATGAGCAGTTCTTC.

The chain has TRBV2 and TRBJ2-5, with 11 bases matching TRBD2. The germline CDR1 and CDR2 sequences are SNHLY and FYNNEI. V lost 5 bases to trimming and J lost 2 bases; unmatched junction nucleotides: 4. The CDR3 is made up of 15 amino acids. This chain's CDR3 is CASSLLAGVQETQYF. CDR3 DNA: TGTGCCAGCAGTTTACTAGCGGGGGTACAAGAGACCCAGTACTTC.

The CDR3 is CSARDVDPLNEQFF. In nucleotides, the CDR3 is TGCAGTGCTAGAGATGTTGATCCCCTTAATGAGCAGTTCTTC. V gene TRBV20-1 combines with J gene TRBJ2-1; D uncertain. Germline V lookup: CDR1 DFQATT, CDR2 SNEGSKA (reference sequence). The germline V and J ends were trimmed by 0 bases and 7 bases, with 13 bases remaining between them. The CDR3 runs 14 residues.

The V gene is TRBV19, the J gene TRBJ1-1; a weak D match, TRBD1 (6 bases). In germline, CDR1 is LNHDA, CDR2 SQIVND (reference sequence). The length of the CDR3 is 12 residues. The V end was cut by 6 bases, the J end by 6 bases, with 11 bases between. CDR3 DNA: TGTGCCAGTAGCCGGGACACGGCTGAAGCTTTCTTT. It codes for CASSRDTAEAFF.

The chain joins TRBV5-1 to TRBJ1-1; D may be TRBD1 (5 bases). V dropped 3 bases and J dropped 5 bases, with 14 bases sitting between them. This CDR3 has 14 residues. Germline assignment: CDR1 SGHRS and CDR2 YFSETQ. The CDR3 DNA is TGCGCCAGCAGCTATACAAGAGGGGAGACTGAAGCTTTCTTT. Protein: CASSYTRGETEAFF.

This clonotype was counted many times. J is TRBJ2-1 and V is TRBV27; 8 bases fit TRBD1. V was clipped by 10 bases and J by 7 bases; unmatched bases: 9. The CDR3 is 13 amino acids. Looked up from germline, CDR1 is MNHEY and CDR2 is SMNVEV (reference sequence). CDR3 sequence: CATRTGWANEQFF. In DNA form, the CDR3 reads TGTGCCACTCGGACAGGGTGGGCGAATGAGCAGTTCTTC.